A single sample gave rise to the 18 T cell receptor beta chains below, sequenced in a study of blood T cell repertoires in COVID-19. Profiling relied on immunoSEQ multiplex PCR, and the TCRdb table lists in-frame clones only, not all of them. The data contain 140,000 to 150,000 clones, 80% to 90% of them singletons. Sequencing was done on a sample of peripheral blood. These receptors all come from a woman in her 50s with active or convalescent COVID-19.

The rearrangement uses TRBV14 and TRBJ2-5; 7 nucleotides match TRBD1. Per the germline V gene, CDR1 is SGHDN and CDR2 is FVKESK. Losses at the gene ends were 4 bases for V and 5 bases for J; bases not matched to a gene: 7. The CDR3 loop spans 14 amino acids. The chain's CDR3 is CASSPGTEYETQYF. DNA of the CDR3: TGTGCCAGCAGCCCAGGGACAGAGTATGAGACCCAGTACTTC.

V and J are TRBV4-3 and TRBJ2-1; 10 positions match TRBD1. Germline lookup yields CDR1 LGHNA and CDR2 YSLEER. V was clipped by 4 bases and J by 7 bases; unmatched bases: 10. The CDR3 is 16 amino acids. DNA of the CDR3: TGCGCCAGCAGCCGAGAAAGGACAGGGGGATTGAATGAGCAGTTCTTC. Residues: CASSRERTGGLNEQFF.

The rearrangement uses TRBV11-2 and TRBJ2-3, with unresolved D. The CDR3 spans 14 residues. Per germline, CDR1 SGHAT and CDR2 FQNNGV. V gave up 1 base and J gave up 5 bases, with 10 bases separating them. In DNA, the CDR3 is TGTGCCAGCAGCTTAGTGGTATTGAGAGATACGCAGTATTTT. It codes for CASSLVVLRDTQYF.

The V call is TRBV10-3, the J call TRBJ1-1, with D unresolved. Germline-derived CDR1 and CDR2 are ENHRY and SYGVKD. V was trimmed by 3 bases and J by 3 bases, leaving 5 bases between them. The CDR3 has 12 amino acids. The DNA of the CDR3 is TGTGCCATCAGTGATCGAGACACTGAAGCTTTCTTT. It encodes CAISDRDTEAFF.

This clone was seen a handful of times. The chain couples TRBV7-2 to TRBJ1-5; the match to TRBD1 covers 9 bases. CDR1 is SGHTA and CDR2 is FQGNSA in the germline V gene. The CDR3 consists of 13 residues. The ends lost 4 bases at V and 6 bases at J; junction bases unmatched: 1. The CDR3 loop reads CASSYRGLQPQHF. CDR3 sequence (DNA): TGTGCCAGCAGCTACAGGGGGCTTCAGCCCCAGCATTTT. The full variable domain, rest sourced from reference TRBV7-2 and TRBJ1-5, is GAGVSQSPSNKVTEKGKDVELRCDPISGHTALYWYRQSLGQGLEFLIYFQGNSAPDKSGLPSDRFSAERTGGSVSTLTIQRTQQEDSAVYLCASSYRGLQPQHFGDGTRLSIL.

The gene calls are TRBV18 and TRBJ2-2; D gene unclear. The CDR3 spans 15 residues. Trimming stripped 3 bases from V and 0 bases from J, with 8 bases between. Germline assignment: CDR1 KGHSH and CDR2 LQKENI. CDR3 residues: CASSPQRANTGELFF. DNA for the CDR3: TGTGCCAGCTCACCGCAGCGAGCGAACACCGGGGAGCTGTTTTTT.

J is TRBJ2-3 and V is TRBV15; maybe TRBD2 (6 bases). Trimming cost V 1 base and J 0 bases, with 8 bases left between them. CDR1 LNHNV and CDR2 YYDKDF come from the germline V gene (reference sequence). This CDR3 contains 15 residues. The CDR3 protein is CATSRAGTSTDTQYF. In nucleotides, the CDR3 is TGTGCCACCAGCAGAGCCGGGACTAGCACAGATACGCAGTATTTT.

This chain uses TRBV24-1 with TRBJ2-1, with 7 bases aligning to TRBD1. Per germline, CDR1 KGHDR and CDR2 SFDVKD. CDR3 size: 12 residues. Trimming at V came to 9 bases and at J to 3 bases, leaving 1 base not matched to a gene. CDR3 in amino acids: CATGTVYNEQFF. The CDR3 DNA follows: TGTGCCACCGGGACAGTCTACAATGAGCAGTTCTTC.

This chain joins TRBV5-5 and TRBJ2-3; 16 bases match TRBD2. CDR3 length equals 17 residues. Per germline, CDR1 SGHKS and CDR2 YYEKEE (reference sequence). V was pared by 3 bases and J by 4 bases, with 5 bases of the junction left unmatched. The CDR3 sequence is CASSWGTSGRAPDTQYF. CDR3 bases: TGTGCCAGCAGCTGGGGGACTAGCGGGAGGGCCCCAGATACGCAGTATTTT.

The chain recombines TRBV28 with TRBJ2-7, with 9 bases identical to TRBD2. Germline V gene data show CDR1 as MDHEN and CDR2 as SYDVKM. The CDR3 length is 15 residues. V lost 8 bases, J lost 3 bases, and 11 bases stayed unmatched. This CDR3 is CASRQFVTSGYEQYF. For the CDR3, the DNA is TGTGCCAGCCGTCAATTCGTGACTAGCGGCTACGAGCAGTACTTC.

V is TRBV15 and J is TRBJ1-5; 9 bases align to TRBD1. The germline CDR1 and CDR2 sequences are LNHNV and YYDKDF (reference sequence). This CDR3 is built from 19 residues. J was trimmed by 2 bases and V by 0 bases; bases with no gene match: 11. CDR3 protein: CATSRDLRGQGQGNQPQHF. CDR3 in DNA: TGTGCCACCAGCAGAGATTTGAGGGGACAGGGCCAGGGCAATCAGCCCCAGCATTTT.

This rearrangement joins TRBV6-1 to TRBJ1-6; 7 nucleotides line up with TRBD1. This CDR3 comprises 15 residues. Trimming removed 0 bases from V and 4 bases from J; junction bases left unmatched: 0. The germline CDR1 and CDR2 sequences are MNHNS and SASEGT. The CDR3 loop reads CASSEARGYNSPLHF. The CDR3 DNA sequence: TGTGCCAGCAGTGAAGCCAGGGGGTATAATTCACCCCTCCACTTT.

The CDR3 nucleotides are TGTGCCAGCAGTACTGTAGCGGGAGGCGTCTACGAGCAGTACTTC. It yields the protein CASSTVAGGVYEQYF. This chain joins TRBV6-5 and TRBJ2-7; 10 bases fit TRBD2. The CDR3 is 15 amino acids. Germline V gene sequence: CDR1 MNHEY, CDR2 SVGAGI. With 5 bases clipped from V and 3 bases from J, the junction kept 7 bases outside the gene matches.

The chain joins TRBV9 to TRBJ1-4, with a weak D call TRBD1 (5 bases). V dropped 0 bases and J dropped 6 bases, with 12 bases sitting between them. Per the germline V gene, CDR1 is SGDLS and CDR2 is YYNGEE. The length of the CDR3 is 15 residues. CDR3 DNA sequence: TGTGCCAGCAGCGTAGGGGGCTTGCTGGATGAAAAACTGTTTTTT. This sequence encodes CASSVGGLLDEKLFF.

This sequence joins TRBV7-9 and TRBJ1-5; D not resolved. The germline V gene encodes CDR1 SEHNR and CDR2 FQNEAQ (reference sequence). Between the trimmed V and J ends, which lost 4 bases and 6 bases, there was a span of 10 bases. This CDR3 is 13 amino acids long. CDR3 in amino acids: CASSSRRGQPQHF. CDR3 in DNA: TGTGCCAGCAGCTCCCGGCGGGGTCAGCCCCAGCATTTT.

This clone was counted once. The chain recombines TRBV19 with TRBJ2-1; a weak D match, TRBD1 (6 bases). The germline CDR1 and CDR2 sequences are LNHDA and SQIVND (reference sequence). V gave up 6 bases and J gave up 4 bases, with 10 bases separating them. The CDR3 is 13 amino acids. The CDR3 loop reads CASRIDRYNEQFF. As DNA, the CDR3 is TGTGCCAGTAGGATCGACAGGTACAATGAGCAGTTCTTC.

This sequence joins TRBV5-4 and TRBJ1-6; TRBD1 matches at 8 bases. In germline, CDR1 is SGHNT, CDR2 YYREEE (reference sequence). Trimming cost V 4 bases and J 7 bases; bases outside gene matches: 7. The CDR3 runs 15 residues. CDR3 nucleotide sequence: TGTGCCAGCAGCAGCCAGGGGGCAGCAAATTCACCCCTCCACTTT. Translated: CASSSQGAANSPLHF.

The rearrangement uses TRBV27 and TRBJ2-5; 11 bases line up with TRBD1. With V trimmed by 5 bases and J by 5 bases, 7 bases remained unmatched. There are 15 residues in the CDR3. Germline CDR1 MNHEY, CDR2 SMNVEV (reference sequence). The CDR3 DNA reads as TGTGCCAGCAGTCACCGGACAGGGGGCTACGAGACCCAGTACTTC. It yields the protein CASSHRTGGYETQYF.